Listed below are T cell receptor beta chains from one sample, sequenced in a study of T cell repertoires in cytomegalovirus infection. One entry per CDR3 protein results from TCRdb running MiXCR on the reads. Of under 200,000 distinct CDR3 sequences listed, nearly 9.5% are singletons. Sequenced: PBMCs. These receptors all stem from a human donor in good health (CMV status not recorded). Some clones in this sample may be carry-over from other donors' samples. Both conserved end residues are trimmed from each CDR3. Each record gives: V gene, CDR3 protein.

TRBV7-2,ASSYGPGVNEQF
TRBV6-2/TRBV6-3,ASSYSVQPQH
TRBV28,ASHPGASPYNSPLH
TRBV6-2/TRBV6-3,ASSSLLAGGYEQY
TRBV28,ASSSGLRQETQY
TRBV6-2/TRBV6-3,ASSLTPRLAGGARYTDTQY
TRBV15,ATSREIRGTGGELF
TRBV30,AWNAGQLNQPQH
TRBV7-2,ASSLYNTGELF
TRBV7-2,ASSLLEGEKLF
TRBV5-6,ASSFRRTGENEQF
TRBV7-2,ASTPQGGGYNEQF